The 16 T cell receptor beta chains below were found in one sample sequenced in a study of T cells after yellow fever vaccination (dated by TCRdb to between 2018 and 2021). The library was obtained by 5' RACE. TCRdb lists the instrument as Illumina NovaSeq 6000. TCRdb trimmed the raw reads at Q25, called clones with MiXCR and kept productive beta chains. Rows matching on CDR3 protein sequence are summarized as one entry with the most common DNA and genes. This sample gives over 300,000 distinct CDR3 sequences in total; around 4% of them show up just once. The ten top clones hold 20% to 25% of the sample. The treatment or condition label, read with the paper, signifies: live attenuated yellow fever vaccine strain. Sequenced here: PBMCs, sampled on the day of the yellow fever booster vaccination. The receptors derive from a man aged 18 to 29 who received the YFV17D yellow fever vaccine.

This clonotype was counted only a few times. The rearrangement uses TRBV5-1 and TRBJ1-1; D is ambiguous. Trimming stripped 2 bases from V and 1 base from J, with 9 bases between. CDR3 length: 14 residues. Germline CDR1 is SGHRS and CDR2 is YFSETQ. The CDR3 DNA reads TGCGCCAGCAGCTTAACCACCACGAACACTGAAGCTTTCTTT. It yields the protein CASSLTTTNTEAFF.

There are a few counts of this clonotype. V gene TRBV20-1 combines with J gene TRBJ1-5, with D possibly being TRBD1 (6 bases). Trimming stripped 3 bases from V and 9 bases from J, with 21 bases between. This CDR3 comprises 15 residues. In germline, CDR1 is DFQATT, CDR2 SNEGSKA (reference sequence). CDR3: CSASLGGQGIWPQHF. The CDR3 DNA is TGCAGTGCTAGTCTGGGGGGGCAGGGAATTTGGCCCCAGCATTTT.

The table lists this clonotype with a few counts. V gene TRBV25-1 combines with J gene TRBJ1-1, with a weak D call TRBD1 (5 bases). V lost 8 bases and J lost 9, with 19 bases in between. The CDR3 is 13 residues long. The germline gives CDR1 MGHDK, CDR2 SYGVNS. CDR3 residues: CASSARGRVKAFF. Here the CDR3 DNA reads TGTGCCAGCTCCGCTAGGGGAAGGGTAAAAGCTTTCTTT.

This clonotype has more than one count but fewer than ten. This rearrangement joins TRBV12-5 to TRBJ2-7; D may be TRBD1 (6 bases). Trimming stripped 4 bases from V and 3 bases from J, with 19 bases between. The germline CDR1 and CDR2 sequences are LGHNT and FRNRAP. The CDR3 has 16 amino acids. The CDR3 bases are TGTGCTAGTGGTTCCTACTACAGGGCTGGGGACTACGAGCAGTACTTC. This gives the protein CASGSYYRAGDYEQYF. Together with reference TRBV12-5 and TRBJ2-7, the CDR3 gives the full variable domain: DARVTQTPRHKVTEMGQEVTMRCQPILGHNTVFWYRQTMMQGLELLAYFRNRAPLDDSGMPKDRFSAEMPDATLATLKIQPSEPRDSAVYFCASGSYYRAGDYEQYFGPGTRLTVT.

This clonotype was seen ten or more times. The CDR3 loop is CASSSYGVQNTEAFF. Here the CDR3 DNA reads TGTGCCAGCAGCTCCTACGGGGTACAGAACACTGAAGCTTTCTTT. The chain couples TRBV5-5 to TRBJ1-1; no clear D. Germline CDR1 and CDR2: SGHKS and YYEKEE (reference sequence). With 3 bases removed from V and 1 base from J, the gap between germline ends came to 13 bases. The CDR3 consists of 15 residues.

This clonotype has only a few counts. V and J are TRBV5-1 and TRBJ2-1, with D tentatively TRBD2 (6 bases). The CDR3 extends over 15 amino acids. V lost 3 bases to trimming and J lost 4 bases, with 14 bases between them. Germline CDR1 is SGHRS and CDR2 is YFSETQ. The CDR3 DNA reads as TGCGCCAGCAGCTCCGTAGCGGTTCTTTACAATGAGCAGTTCTTC. Translation: CASSSVAVLYNEQFF.

The chain joins TRBV7-9 to TRBJ2-7, with D unclear. The V gene's germline CDR1 is SEHNR and CDR2 FQNEAQ (reference sequence). This CDR3 comprises 13 residues. Trimming cost V 2 bases and J 0 bases, with 5 bases left between them. The CDR3: CASSLRISYEQYF. The DNA of the CDR3 is TGTGCCAGCAGCTTAAGGATCTCCTACGAGCAGTACTTC. The variable domain in full, with the rest retrieved from reference TRBV7-9 and TRBJ2-7, is DTGVSQNPRHKITKRGQNVTFRCDPISEHNRLYWYRQTLGQGPEFLTYFQNEAQLEKSRLLSDRFSAERPKGSFSTLEIQRTEQGDSAMYLCASSLRISYEQYFGPGTRLTVT.

This clonotype was observed at least ten times. The chain links TRBV7-2 to TRBJ2-3, with D unresolved. Trimming left V 0 bases short and J 5 bases short, with 6 bases between. This CDR3 comprises 13 residues. Germline values: CDR1 SGHTA, CDR2 FQGNSA. This CDR3 reads CASSLASLDTQYF. CDR3 coding DNA: TGTGCCAGCAGCTTAGCTAGCTTAGATACGCAGTATTTT.

This clonotype occurred many times. This sequence joins TRBV5-1 and TRBJ1-2; 9 positions match TRBD1. CDR1 is SGHRS, CDR2 YFSETQ, per germline. The CDR3 runs 16 residues. Germline trimming cut 3 bases from V and 2 bases from J; bases unmatched to any gene: 8. CDR3 region: CASSSLTGGPNYGYTF. The DNA for the CDR3 is TGCGCCAGCAGCTCACTGACAGGGGGGCCGAACTATGGCTACACCTTC.

This clonotype was seen at least ten times. The V call is TRBV4-3, the J call TRBJ2-5; the match to TRBD2 covers 11 bases. This CDR3 is 16 amino acids long. CDR1 is LGHNA and CDR2 is YSLEER in the germline V gene. The ends lost 1 base at V and 2 bases at J; junction bases unmatched: 3. The CDR3 coding sequence is TGCGCCAGCAGCCAAGTGGTAGCGGGGGGGCAAGAGACCCAGTACTTC. It yields the protein CASSQVVAGGQETQYF.

This chain's CDR3 is CASSLEFQGASSYNSPLHF. The CDR3 DNA follows: TGTGCCAGCAGCTTAGAATTTCAGGGGGCCAGCTCCTATAATTCACCCCTCCACTTT. The V call is TRBV7-6, the J call TRBJ1-6; 8 bases line up with TRBD1. V dropped 1 base and J dropped 0; count of bases not matched to a gene: 8. CDR1 and CDR2 (germline): SGHVS, FNYEAQ. CDR3 length: 19 amino acids.

This clonotype was picked up many times. The chain couples TRBV5-1 to TRBJ2-1; the D gene is possibly TRBD1 (5 bases). V gave up 3 bases and J gave up 4 bases, with 14 bases separating them. CDR3 length: 15 amino acids. Germline V CDR1 and CDR2: SGHRS, YFSETQ. The CDR3 reads CASSSQGSGYNEQFF. The CDR3 DNA reads as TGCGCCAGCAGCTCGCAGGGTAGTGGGTACAATGAGCAGTTCTTC.

This chain links TRBV7-2 with TRBJ2-1; no clear D. The V end was cut by 1 base, the J end by 2 bases, with 9 bases between. The CDR3 is made up of 15 amino acids. From germline, CDR1 is SGHTA and CDR2 FQGNSA. CDR3 sequence: CASSLVGGAYNEQFF. The CDR3 DNA reads TGTGCCAGCAGCTTAGTAGGCGGCGCCTACAATGAGCAGTTCTTC.

This clonotype has at least ten counts. The chain carries TRBV7-6 and TRBJ1-5; 12 bases match TRBD1. Germline CDR1 is SGHVS and CDR2 is FNYEAQ. The CDR3 runs to 15 residues. Losses at the gene ends were 4 bases for V and 7 bases for J; bases not matched to a gene: 5. CDR3 protein: CASSSGTGGGQPQHF. CDR3 sequence (DNA): TGTGCCAGCAGCTCCGGGACAGGGGGCGGGCAGCCCCAGCATTTT. The whole variable domain, remainder taken from reference TRBV7-6 and TRBJ1-5, is GAGVSQSPRYKVTKRGQDVALRCDPISGHVSLYWYRQALGQGPEFLTYFNYEAQQDKSGLPNDRFSAERPEGSISTLTIQRTEQRDSAMYRCASSSGTGGGQPQHFGDGTRLSIL.

This chain uses TRBV3-1 with TRBJ2-1, with TRBD2 as a possible D gene (6 bases). In germline, CDR1 is LGHDT, CDR2 YNNKEL (reference sequence). V lost 0 bases to trimming and J lost 16 bases, with 13 bases between them. The CDR3 spans 12 residues. Here the CDR3 reads CASSQDRGLRFF. DNA for the CDR3: TGTGCCAGCAGCCAAGATCGGGGACTCAGATTCTTC.

This clonotype was observed a handful of times. The chain recombines TRBV7-2 with TRBJ2-3; 7 bases align to TRBD1. The CDR3 sequence is 15 residues long. Trimming cost V 4 bases and J 3 bases; bases outside gene matches: 7. CDR1 is SGHTA and CDR2 is FQGNSA in the germline V gene. CDR3 nucleotides: TGTGCCAGCAGCTCCTTCCTGACAGGGACAGATACGCAGTATTTT. It is translated as CASSSFLTGTDTQYF.